These 5 T cell receptor beta chains share one sample of origin, sequenced in a study of shared clonotypes between healthy human individuals. Sequenced by immunoSEQ multiplex PCR; TCRdb stores in-frame clones only, minus some. The sample records approximately 530,000 clones, about 96% being singletons. Sequenced input: naive CD4+ T cells sorted from blood. Subset meaning: CD45RA+ positively selected. Receptors originate from a young woman in good health.

The rearrangement uses TRBV4-1 and TRBJ1-5; D possibly corresponds to TRBD1 (6 bases). V dropped 0 bases and J dropped 4 bases, with 13 bases sitting between them. The length of the CDR3 is 16 residues. Germline loops: CDR1 MGHRA, CDR2 YSYEKL. The CDR3 sequence: CASSQDYSQGNQPQHF. Written as DNA, the CDR3 is TGCGCCAGCAGCCAAGATTATTCACAGGGAAATCAGCCCCAGCATTTT.

The chain has TRBV19 and TRBJ2-1; D is ambiguous. Between the trimmed V and J ends, which lost 7 bases and 12 bases, there was a span of 10 bases. The CDR3 consists of 10 residues. Germline lookup yields CDR1 LNHDA and CDR2 SQIVND (reference sequence). CDR3 sequence reads: CASKSDRQFF. CDR3 DNA: TGTGCCAGTAAGTCGGACCGGCAGTTCTTC.

Written as DNA, the CDR3 is TGTGCCAGCAGTACCGACAGGCATAGCAATCAGCCCCAGCATTTT. Its protein is CASSTDRHSNQPQHF. The V gene is TRBV6-6, the J gene TRBJ1-5, with D possibly being TRBD1 (6 bases). Germline V gene lookup returns CDR1 MNHNY and CDR2 SVGAGI (reference sequence). The CDR3 covers 15 residues. The germline V and J ends were trimmed by 5 bases and 0 bases, with 11 bases remaining between them.

V and J are TRBV5-6 and TRBJ1-4; 9 bases fit TRBD1. V shed 4 bases and J 8 bases; nucleotides not matched to a gene: 9. The germline CDR1 and CDR2 sequences are SGHDT and YYEEEE. The CDR3 is made up of 15 amino acids. The CDR3 DNA follows: TGTGCCAGCAGCGCGCCGGGACAGGGAAGGGAAAAACTGTTTTTT. This encodes CASSAPGQGREKLFF.

The chain recombines TRBV18 with TRBJ2-2, with 7 bases fitting TRBD1. Per germline, CDR1 KGHSH and CDR2 LQKENI. Trimming took 3 bases from V and 5 from J; bases not matched to a gene: 9. The CDR3 extends over 16 amino acids. CDR3 bases: TGTGCCAGCTCACCGAAGACAGGGTTAGAAACCGGGGAGCTGTTTTTT. It is translated as CASSPKTGLETGELFF.